This is a list of T cell receptor beta chains from one sample in a study of regulatory T cells in long-lasting Graves disease. TCRdb passed the multiplex PCR reads through MiXCR, listing each CDR3 protein once. The sample includes roughly 260,000 distinct CDR3 sequences, about 18% seen only once; the top ten take 14%. The same specimen was also included in a second study, on T cells in Graves' hyperthyroidism and ophthalmopathy.

Sequencing used peripheral blood mononuclear cells (PBMCs), obtained at new diagnosis, from a patient treated with antithyroid drugs. The source of these receptors is a woman in her 30s with Graves disease. CDR3s include the opening cysteine and the closing phenylalanine or tryptophan. Each record gives: J gene, V gene, clone size, D gene, CDR3 protein, CDR3 DNA. D genes are given only for firm matches. A row's size may be missing; if present it is once, few, many or a size class.

TRBJ1-1,TRBV5-1,many,.,CASSILRGLNTEAFF,TGCGCCAGCAGCATCCTTAGGGGGTTGAACACTGAAGCTTTCTTT
TRBJ1-6,TRBV7-2,many,.,CASSLVLGGPLHF,TGTGCCAGCAGCTTAGTTTTGGGAGGACCCCTCCACTTT
TRBJ2-7,TRBV7-2,many,.,CASCFEQGWDEQYF,TGTGCCAGCTGCTTTGAACAGGGCTGGGACGAGCAGTACTTC
TRBJ2-1,TRBV20-1,few,.,CSASYWGGGQFF,TGCAGTGCTAGTTATTGGGGAGGTGGGCAGTTCTTC
TRBJ2-1,TRBV7-2,.,TRBD2,CASGAGAGGPPEQFF,TGTGCCAGCGGTGCAGGCGCGGGGGGGCCCCCTGAGCAGTTCTTC
TRBJ2-2,TRBV9,many,TRBD1,CASSGGTGGTGELFF,TGTGCCAGCAGCGGGGGGACAGGGGGGACCGGGGAGCTGTTTTTT
TRBJ2-6,TRBV20-1,many,.,CSAHGPSQGSGANVLTF,TGCAGTGCCCATGGGCCCTCCCAAGGGTCTGGGGCCAACGTCCTGACTTTC
TRBJ2-3,TRBV6-9,many,.,CASSSSAPSTDTQYF,TGTGCCAGCAGTTCCAGCGCCCCTAGCACAGATACGCAGTATTTT
TRBJ1-2,TRBV11-2,many,.,CASSRFYRVSGYGYTF,TGTGCCAGCAGCCGTTTCTACAGGGTCAGCGGCTATGGCTACACCTTC
TRBJ1-2,TRBV12-3/TRBV12-4,many,.,CASSSLIGGDYGYTF,TGTGCCAGCAGTTCCCTGATCGGGGGCGACTATGGCTACACCTTC
TRBJ1-6,TRBV5-1,many,.,CASSPRVGSPLHF,TGCGCCAGCAGCCCACGGGTGGGTTCACCCCTCCACTTT
TRBJ1-2,TRBV12-5,many,.,CASGLVPPIYTF,TGTGCTAGTGGTTTGGTACCCCCCATCTACACCTTC
TRBJ1-5,TRBV3-1,many,TRBD1,CASSQGTGGSNQPQHF,TGTGCCAGCAGTCAAGGGACAGGGGGCTCCAATCAGCCCCAGCATTTT
TRBJ2-1,TRBV18,many,TRBD1,CASSWGTGDNEQFF,TGTGCCAGCTCATGGGGGACAGGGGACAATGAGCAGTTCTTC
TRBJ1-6,TRBV6-9,.,.,CASSSVGTRHSPLHF,TGTGCCAGCAGTTCCGTGGGGACCCGACATTCACCCCTCCACTTT
TRBJ1-1,TRBV19,many,.,CASTRGGGNTEAFF,TGTGCCAGTACGCGCGGAGGTGGAAACACTGAAGCTTTCTTT
TRBJ2-3,TRBV7-6,many,TRBD2,CASSLGRGGRTDTQYF,TGTGCCAGCAGCTTAGGGCGGGGGGGACGCACAGATACGCAGTATTTT
TRBJ1-1,TRBV27,many,.,CASSFAVNTEAYF,TGTGCCAGCAGTTTCGCCGTGAACACTGAAGCTTACTTT
TRBJ2-1,TRBV25-1,many,.,CASSGTGNRINEQFF,TGTGCCAGCAGCGGGACCGGAAACCGGATCAATGAGCAGTTCTTC
TRBJ1-1,TRBV6-2/TRBV6-3,many,.,CASSSRSTEAFF,TGTGCCAGCAGTTCGCGGAGCACTGAAGCTTTCTTT
TRBJ1-2,TRBV18,few,.,CASSPNTPFGTTGYTF,TGTGCCAGCTCACCAAATACGCCCTTCGGGACAACTGGCTACACCTTC
TRBJ2-7,TRBV29-1,many,.,CSVEDLSAFGNEQYF,TGCAGCGTTGAAGATCTGTCAGCTTTTGGAAACGAGCAGTACTTC
TRBJ2-7,TRBV10-3,many,.,CAISVGPEQYF,TGTGCCATCAGTGTGGGACCCGAGCAGTACTTC
TRBJ1-3,TRBV19,few,.,CASRPRVSSGNTIYF,TGTGCCAGTAGACCTCGGGTTAGCTCTGGAAACACCATATATTTT
TRBJ1-2,TRBV18,many,.,CASSPATEFNYGYTF,TGTGCCAGCTCACCAGCGACAGAATTCAACTATGGCTACACCTTC
TRBJ2-3,TRBV19,many,.,CASSLNRDTQYF,TGTGCCAGTAGCCTAAACAGGGATACGCAGTATTTT
TRBJ1-6,TRBV20-1,few,.,CSARGGSSPLHF,TGCAGTGCTAGAGGGGGTAGTTCACCCCTCCACTTT
TRBJ1-6,TRBV6-2/TRBV6-3,many,TRBD1,CASSYRTGDSPLHF,TGTGCCAGCAGTTATCGGACAGGGGATTCACCCCTCCACTTT
TRBJ2-7,TRBV7-3,many,TRBD1,CASSLNSRGPTYEQYF,TGTGCCAGCAGCTTAAATTCAAGGGGGCCAACCTACGAGCAGTACTTC
TRBJ1-4,TRBV18,few,.,CASPPPSGGDHEKLFF,TGTGCCAGCCCACCACCGAGCGGGGGGGACCACGAAAAACTGTTTTTT
TRBJ2-1,TRBV20-1,many,.,CSARDSGSSYNEQFF,TGCAGTGCTAGAGATAGTGGGAGCTCCTACAATGAGCAGTTCTTC
TRBJ2-1,TRBV6-1,many,TRBD2,CAALGGLATHEQFF,TGTGCGGCACTCGGTGGACTAGCGACGCATGAGCAGTTCTTC
TRBJ2-7,TRBV7-2,many,TRBD1,CASSSQGAREQYF,TGTGCCAGCAGCTCCCAGGGGGCGAGGGAGCAGTACTTC
TRBJ1-2,TRBV11-2,many,.,CASSVPWTDYGYTF,TGTGCCAGCAGCGTACCATGGACAGACTATGGCTACACCTTC
TRBJ2-2,TRBV6-4,many,.,CASSFEGTGELFF,TGTGCCAGCAGTTTCGAGGGGACCGGGGAGCTGTTTTTT
TRBJ2-1,TRBV6-5,many,TRBD2,CASSYSSGGRNEQFF,TGTGCCAGCAGTTACTCGTCGGGGGGGCGTAATGAGCAGTTCTTC
TRBJ1-4,TRBV19,.,TRBD1,CASSIPRTGNEKLFF,TGTGCCAGTAGTATCCCTAGGACAGGGAATGAAAAACTGTTTTTT
TRBJ1-3,TRBV7-8,.,.,CASSLAEGPGNTIYF,TGTGCCAGCAGCTTAGCAGAAGGACCTGGAAACACCATATATTTT
TRBJ2-3,TRBV10-3,many,TRBD1,CAISESLLDRGDTDTQYF,TGTGCCATCAGTGAAAGTTTGTTGGACAGGGGAGACACAGATACGCAGTATTTT
TRBJ1-2,TRBV9,few,.,CASSTLNYGYTF,TGTGCCAGCAGCACCCTTAATTATGGCTACACCTTC
TRBJ2-5,TRBV20-1,many,TRBD2,CSARDPGLAAETQYF,TGCAGTGCTAGAGACCCGGGACTAGCAGCCGAGACCCAGTACTTC
TRBJ2-7,TRBV6-2/TRBV6-3,many,.,CASSYRNSGYEQYF,TGTGCCAGCAGTTACCGGAATTCAGGGTACGAGCAGTACTTC